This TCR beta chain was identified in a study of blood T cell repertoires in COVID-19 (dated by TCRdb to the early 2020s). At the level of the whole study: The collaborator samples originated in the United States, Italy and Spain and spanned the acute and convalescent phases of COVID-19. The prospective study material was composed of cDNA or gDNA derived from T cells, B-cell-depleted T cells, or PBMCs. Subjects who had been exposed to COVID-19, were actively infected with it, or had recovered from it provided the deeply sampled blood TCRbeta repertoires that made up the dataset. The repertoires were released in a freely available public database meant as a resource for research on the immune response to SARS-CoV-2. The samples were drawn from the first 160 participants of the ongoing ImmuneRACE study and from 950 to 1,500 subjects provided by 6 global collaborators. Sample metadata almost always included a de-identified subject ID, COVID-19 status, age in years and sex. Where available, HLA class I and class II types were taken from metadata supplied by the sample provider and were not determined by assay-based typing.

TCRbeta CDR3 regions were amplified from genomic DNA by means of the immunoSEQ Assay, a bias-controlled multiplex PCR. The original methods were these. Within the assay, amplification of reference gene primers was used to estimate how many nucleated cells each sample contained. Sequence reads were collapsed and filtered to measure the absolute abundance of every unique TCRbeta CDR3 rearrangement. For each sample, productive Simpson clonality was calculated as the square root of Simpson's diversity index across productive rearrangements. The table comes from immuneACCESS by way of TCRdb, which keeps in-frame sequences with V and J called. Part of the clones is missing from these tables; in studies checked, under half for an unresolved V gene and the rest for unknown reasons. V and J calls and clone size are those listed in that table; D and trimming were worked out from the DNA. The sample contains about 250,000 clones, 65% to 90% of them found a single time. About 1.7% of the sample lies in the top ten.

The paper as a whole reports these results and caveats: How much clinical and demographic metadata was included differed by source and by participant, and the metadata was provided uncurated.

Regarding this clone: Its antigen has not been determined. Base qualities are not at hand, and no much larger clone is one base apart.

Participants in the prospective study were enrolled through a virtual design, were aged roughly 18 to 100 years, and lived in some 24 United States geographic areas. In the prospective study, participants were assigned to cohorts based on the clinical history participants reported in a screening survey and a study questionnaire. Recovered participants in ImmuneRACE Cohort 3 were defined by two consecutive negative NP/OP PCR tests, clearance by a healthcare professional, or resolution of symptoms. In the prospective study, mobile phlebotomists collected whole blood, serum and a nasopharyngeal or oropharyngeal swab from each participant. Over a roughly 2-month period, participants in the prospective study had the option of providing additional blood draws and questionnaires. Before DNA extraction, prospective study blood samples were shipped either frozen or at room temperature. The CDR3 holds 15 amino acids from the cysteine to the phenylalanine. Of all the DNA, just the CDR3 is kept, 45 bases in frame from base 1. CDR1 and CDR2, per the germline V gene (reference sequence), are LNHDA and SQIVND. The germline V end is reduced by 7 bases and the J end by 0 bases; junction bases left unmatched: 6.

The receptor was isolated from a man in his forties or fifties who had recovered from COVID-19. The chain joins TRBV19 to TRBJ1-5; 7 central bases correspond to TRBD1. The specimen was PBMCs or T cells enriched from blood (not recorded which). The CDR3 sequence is CASKTDRDSNQPQHF. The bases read TGTGCCAGTAAAACCGACAGGGATAGCAATCAGCCCCAGCATTTT. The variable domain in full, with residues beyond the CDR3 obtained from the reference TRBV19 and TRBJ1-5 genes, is DGGITQSPKYLFRKEGQNVTLSCEQNLNHDAMYWYRQDPGQGLRLIYYSQIVNDFQKGDIAEGYSVSREKKESFPLTVTSAQKNPTAFYLCASKTDRDSNQPQHFGDGTRLSIL.